This entry is about one TCR beta chain. What it binds is not known. The source of the sample is a study of shared clonotypes between healthy human individuals. Overall study findings and caveats: Though the depth was large, rarefaction showed that sorted-subset sequencing was incomplete. Donors were few, which limited the genetic and exposure-history diversity represented.

Running of the assay took place at deep level. Some clones are missing from TCRdb's copy, which holds only in-frame ones; the method was immunoSEQ multiplex PCR. The top ten hold roughly 0.45% of the sample, which has over a million clones, around 98% seen once. Between the trimmed V and J ends, which lost 0 bases and 4 bases, there was a span of 10 bases. Germline V gene lookup returns CDR1 SGHDT and CDR2 YYEEEE. This CDR3 is built from 14 residues. The chain combines TRBV5-6 with TRBJ1-2; no definite D call. The TCR sequence derives from a man younger than 40 in good health. Sequencing was performed on naive CD4+ T cells sorted from blood. Documented subset: CD45RA+ positively selected. The CDR3 loop is CASSLGSRIYGYTF. Written as DNA, the CDR3 is TGTGCCAGCAGCTTGGGTTCCAGGATCTATGGCTACACCTTC.